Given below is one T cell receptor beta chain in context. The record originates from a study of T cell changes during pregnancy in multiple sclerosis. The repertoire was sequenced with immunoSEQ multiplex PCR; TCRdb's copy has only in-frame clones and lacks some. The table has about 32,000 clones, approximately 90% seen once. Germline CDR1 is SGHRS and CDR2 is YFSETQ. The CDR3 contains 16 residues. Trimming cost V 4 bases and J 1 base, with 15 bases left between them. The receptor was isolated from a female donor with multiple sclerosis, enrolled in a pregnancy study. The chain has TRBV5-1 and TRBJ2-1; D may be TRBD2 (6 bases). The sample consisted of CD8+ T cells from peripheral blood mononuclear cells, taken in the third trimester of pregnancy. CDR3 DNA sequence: TGCGCCAGCAGCCGAAGCGGGCTCGAATCCTACAATGAGCAGTTCTTC. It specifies CASSRSGLESYNEQFF.